These 5 T cell receptor beta chains were sequenced from one sample in a study of T cell clonality in common variable immunodeficiency. The protocol was immunoSEQ multiplex PCR, while the TCRdb copy is restricted to in-frame clones and leaves out a portion. Altogether roughly 42,000 clones were found in the sample, and no singletons occur. The sequenced sample consisted of peripheral blood mononuclear cells. These receptors all come from a person aged 18 to 75 in good health.

This clone has just a few counts. The read ends 3 residues early relative to the CDR3; the germline J gene fills the gap. The chain joins TRBV7-9 to TRBJ2-5; D remains unclear. The CDR3 extends over 14 amino acids. V lost 1 base to trimming and J lost 0 bases, with 6 bases between them. The germline gives CDR1 SEHNR, CDR2 FQNEAQ (reference sequence). The CDR3 region is CASSLGTDQETQYF. The CDR3 DNA, read in part, is TGTGCCAGCAGCTTAGGAACAGACCAAGAGACC.

This clone was picked up many times. Read data end 3 residues before the CDR3 end; the end is taken from the germline J gene. V is TRBV5-1 and J is TRBJ1-1, with D unclear. CDR3 length equals 14 residues. The germline gives CDR1 SGHRS, CDR2 YFSETQ. Trimming removed 0 bases from V and 5 bases from J, with 11 bases in between. The CDR3 reads CASSLVDSRTEAFF. The CDR3 bases that were read are TGCGCCAGCAGCTTGGTGGACTCGAGAACTGAA.

This clone has a count of ten or more. The read finishes 3 residues shy of the CDR3 end, and the germline J gene is used to complete it. The rearrangement links TRBV7-1 to TRBJ2-1, with 15 bases lining up with TRBD2. TRBV7-1 qualifies as an ORF whose function is uncertain. CDR3 length: 20 amino acids. The ends lost 3 bases at V and 7 bases at J; junction bases unmatched: 16. Partial CDR3 DNA: TGTGCCAGCAGCTCGCTGTCACTAGCCGGGACTAGCGGGAGGTTGAATGAG. Translated: CASSSLSLAGTSGRLNE. The full CDR3 is CASSSLSLAGTSGRLNEQFF.

This clone was seen many times. Coverage ceases 3 residues before the CDR3 finishes, and the germline J gene fills in the end. The V gene is TRBV19, the J gene TRBJ2-3; TRBD1 might be the D (6 bases). The germline gives CDR1 LNHDA, CDR2 SQIVND (reference sequence). The V end was cut by 6 bases, the J end by 2 bases, with 12 bases between. The CDR3 contains 14 residues. CDR3 DNA (partial): TGTGCCAGTAGGAACAGGGAGATCACAGATACG. Translating it yields CASRNREITDT. The full CDR3 protein reads CASRNREITDTQYF.

As for this clone: With the read ending 3 residues before the CDR3 end, the germline J gene is used to fill in that end. V gene TRBV20-1 combines with J gene TRBJ2-3; D is undetermined. The CDR3 spans 12 residues. From germline, CDR1 is DFQATT and CDR2 SNEGSKA (reference sequence). CDR3 protein: CSVKGPNQPQYF. Incomplete CDR3 DNA: TGCAGTGTAAAGGGCCCCAATCAGCCG.